This T cell receptor (beta chain) is drawn from a study of blood T cell repertoires in COVID-19. For the study at large: The United States, Italy and Spain provided the acute and convalescent COVID-19 samples. T cells, B-cell-depleted T cells, or PBMCs supplied cDNA or gDNA.

Under the authors' procedure: From reference gene primer amplification, estimates of nucleated cell counts were derived. Sequencing was performed with immunoSEQ multiplex PCR; in TCRdb, only in-frame clones are kept and a portion is missing. That table supplies the V and J calls and clone size; D and trimming were determined from the DNA. The sample carries around 180,000 clones, 74% recorded once. CDR3 length: 14 amino acids. The V end was cut by 5 bases, the J end by 4 bases, with 11 bases between. Per germline, CDR1 SGHAT and CDR2 FQNNGV. V gene TRBV11-2 combines with J gene TRBJ2-2, with a possible D match to TRBD1 (6 bases). This TCR derives from a woman older than 75 with acute or convalescent COVID-19. Sequences were obtained from peripheral blood. CDR3 nucleotides: TGTGCCAGCAGCCTGACAGGACTCACCGGGGAGCTGTTTTTT. It yields the protein CASSLTGLTGELFF.